The T cell receptor beta chain described here comes from a study of beta chain features in type 1 diabetes. Study-wide results and limits: TCRB CDR3 length was moderately but significantly reduced in all four CD4+ subsets of Type 1 diabetes patients. VDJ junctions sequenced from type 1 diabetes patients showed fewer insertions and more deletions.

Note on this clone: Its antigen is unidentified.

Expressed TCRB transcripts were sequenced because the entire RNA isolate underwent reverse transcription. The protocol was immunoSEQ multiplex PCR, while the TCRdb copy is restricted to in-frame clones and leaves out a portion. The table lists 250,000 or so clones, about 20% of them singletons. V shed 0 bases and J 3 bases; nucleotides not matched to a gene: 2. Germline lookup yields CDR1 SGHRS and CDR2 YFSETQ. The CDR3 loop spans 14 amino acids. Blood was collected once per donor into heparin, averaging approximately 110 mL. Central memory, naive, regulatory and stem cell-like memory CD4+ cells were sorted by CD45RO/CCR7/CD25/CD127/CD95/CD27.

This sequence originates from a woman between 40 and 50 years old with type 1 diabetes. Sequencing was performed on naive CD4+ T cells from blood. The J gene is TRBJ1-2, the V gene TRBV5-1, with 7 bases matching TRBD1. In DNA, the CDR3 is TGCGCCAGCAGCTTGGACAGGGGAGACTATGGCTACACCTTC. Its translation is CASSLDRGDYGYTF. The full variable domain, in which reference TRBV5-1 and TRBJ1-2 provide the parts outside the CDR3, is KAGVTQTPRYLIKTRGQQVTLSCSPISGHRSVSWYQQTPGQGLQFLFEYFSETQRNKGNFPGRFSGRQFSNSRSEMNVSTLELGDSALYLCASSLDRGDYGYTFGSGTRLTVV.